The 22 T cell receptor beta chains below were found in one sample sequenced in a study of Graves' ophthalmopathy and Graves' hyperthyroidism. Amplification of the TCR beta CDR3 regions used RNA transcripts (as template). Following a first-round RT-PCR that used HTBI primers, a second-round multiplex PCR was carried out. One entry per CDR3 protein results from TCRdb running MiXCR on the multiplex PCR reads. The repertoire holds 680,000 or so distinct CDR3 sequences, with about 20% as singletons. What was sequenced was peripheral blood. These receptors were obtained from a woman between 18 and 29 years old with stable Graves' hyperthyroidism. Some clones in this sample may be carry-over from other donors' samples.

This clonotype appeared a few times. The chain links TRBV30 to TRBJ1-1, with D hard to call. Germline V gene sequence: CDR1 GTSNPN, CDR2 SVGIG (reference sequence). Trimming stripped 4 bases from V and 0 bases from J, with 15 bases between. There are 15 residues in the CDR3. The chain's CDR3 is CAWTGVSVVNTEAFF. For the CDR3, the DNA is TGTGCCTGGACCGGGGTTAGTGTCGTGAACACTGAAGCTTTCTTT.

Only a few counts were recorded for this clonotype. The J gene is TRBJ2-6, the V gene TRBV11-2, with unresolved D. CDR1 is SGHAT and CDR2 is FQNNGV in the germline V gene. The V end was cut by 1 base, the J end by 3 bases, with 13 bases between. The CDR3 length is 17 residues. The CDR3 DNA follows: TGTGCCAGCAGCTTAGTGTCCCCCACGGGTGGGGCCAACGTCCTGACTTTC. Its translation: CASSLVSPTGGANVLTF.

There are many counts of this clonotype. CDR3 region: CASSRSSGITYEQYF. The DNA for the CDR3 is TGTGCCAGCAGCAGATCTAGCGGGATAACCTACGAGCAGTACTTC. The rearrangement joins TRBV11-2 to TRBJ2-7; 9 bases align to TRBD2. This CDR3 has 15 residues. Germline V gene sequence: CDR1 SGHAT, CDR2 FQNNGV. V was clipped by 5 bases and J by 2 bases; unmatched bases: 7.

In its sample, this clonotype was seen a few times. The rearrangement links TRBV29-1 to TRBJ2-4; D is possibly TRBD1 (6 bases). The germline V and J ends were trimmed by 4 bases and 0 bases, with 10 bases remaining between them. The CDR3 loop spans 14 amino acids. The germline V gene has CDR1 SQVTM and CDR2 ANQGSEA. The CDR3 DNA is TGCAGCGTTGCGGGACATCTAGCCAAAAACATTCAGTACTTC. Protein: CSVAGHLAKNIQYF.

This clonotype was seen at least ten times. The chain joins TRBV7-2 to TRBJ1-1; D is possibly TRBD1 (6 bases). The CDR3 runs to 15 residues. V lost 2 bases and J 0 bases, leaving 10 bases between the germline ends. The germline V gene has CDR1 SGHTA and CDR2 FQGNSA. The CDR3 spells CASSLFNRVNTEAFF. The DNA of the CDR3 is TGTGCCAGCAGCTTATTCAACAGGGTGAACACTGAAGCTTTCTTT.

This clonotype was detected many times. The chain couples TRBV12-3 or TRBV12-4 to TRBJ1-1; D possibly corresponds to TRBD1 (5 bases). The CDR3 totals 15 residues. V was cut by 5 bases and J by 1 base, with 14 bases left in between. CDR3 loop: CASSPHAGRNTEAFF. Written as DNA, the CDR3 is TGTGCCAGCAGTCCCCACGCGGGACGGAACACTGAAGCTTTCTTT.

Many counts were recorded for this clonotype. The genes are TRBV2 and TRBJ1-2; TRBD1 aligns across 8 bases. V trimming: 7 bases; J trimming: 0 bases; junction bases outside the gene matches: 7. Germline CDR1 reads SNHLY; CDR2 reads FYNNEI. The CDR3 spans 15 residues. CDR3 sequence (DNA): TGTGCCAGCATCCCTTCACAGGGGGCTAACTATGGCTACACCTTC. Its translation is CASIPSQGANYGYTF.

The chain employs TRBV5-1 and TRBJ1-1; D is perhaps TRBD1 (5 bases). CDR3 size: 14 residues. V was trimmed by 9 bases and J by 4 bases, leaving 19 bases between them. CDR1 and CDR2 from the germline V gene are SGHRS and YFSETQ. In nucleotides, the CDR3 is TGCGCCACCCAGGAGGGGCTACTAGCCACTGAAGCTTTCTTT. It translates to CATQEGLLATEAFF.

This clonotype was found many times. CDR3 protein: CASSTGANTEAFF. CDR3 bases: TGCGCCAGCAGCACCGGTGCGAACACTGAAGCTTTCTTT. This chain links TRBV5-1 with TRBJ1-1; D is unresolved. Germline CDR1 SGHRS, CDR2 YFSETQ. V dropped 4 bases and J dropped 1 base, with 8 bases sitting between them. The CDR3 length is 13 residues.

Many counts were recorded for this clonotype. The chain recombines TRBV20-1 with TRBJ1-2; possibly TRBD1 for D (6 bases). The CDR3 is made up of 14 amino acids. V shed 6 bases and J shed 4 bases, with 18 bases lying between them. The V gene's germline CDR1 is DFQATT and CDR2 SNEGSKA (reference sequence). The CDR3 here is CSATDRLGVYGYTF. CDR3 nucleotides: TGCAGTGCCACTGACAGGCTCGGGGTCTATGGCTACACCTTC.

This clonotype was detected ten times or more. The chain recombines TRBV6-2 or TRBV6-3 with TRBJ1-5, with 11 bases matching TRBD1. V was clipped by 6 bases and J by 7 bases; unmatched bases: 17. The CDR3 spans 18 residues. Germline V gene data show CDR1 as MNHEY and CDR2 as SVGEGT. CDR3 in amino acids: CASSPGRRSDRGRQPQHF. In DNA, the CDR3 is TGTGCCAGCAGCCCCGGTCGGCGGTCGGACAGGGGGCGACAGCCCCAGCATTTT.

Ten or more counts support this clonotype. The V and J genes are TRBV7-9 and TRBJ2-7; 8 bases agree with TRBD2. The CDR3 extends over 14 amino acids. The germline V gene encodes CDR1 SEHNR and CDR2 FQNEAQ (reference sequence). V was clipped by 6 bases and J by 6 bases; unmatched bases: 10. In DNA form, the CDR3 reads TGTGCCAGCAGTCACTCGGGGGGGATCGTCGAGCAGTACTTC. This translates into CASSHSGGIVEQYF. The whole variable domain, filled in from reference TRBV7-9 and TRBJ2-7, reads DTGVSQNPRHKITKRGQNVTFRCDPISEHNRLYWYRQTLGQGPEFLTYFQNEAQLEKSRLLSDRFSAERPKGSFSTLEIQRTEQGDSAMYLCASSHSGGIVEQYFGPGTRLTVT.

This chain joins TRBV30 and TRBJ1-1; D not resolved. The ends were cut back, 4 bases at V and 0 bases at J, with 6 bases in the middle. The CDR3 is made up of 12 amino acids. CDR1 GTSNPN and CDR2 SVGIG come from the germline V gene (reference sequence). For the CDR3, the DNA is TGTGCCTGGACGACGGTGAACACTGAAGCTTTCTTT. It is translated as CAWTTVNTEAFF.

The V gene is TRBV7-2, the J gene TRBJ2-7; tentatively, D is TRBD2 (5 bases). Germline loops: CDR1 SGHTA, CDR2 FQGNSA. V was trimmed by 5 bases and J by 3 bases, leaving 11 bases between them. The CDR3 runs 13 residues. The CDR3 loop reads CASSAGLNYEQYF. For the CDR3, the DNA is TGTGCCAGCAGCGCAGGACTGAACTACGAGCAGTACTTC. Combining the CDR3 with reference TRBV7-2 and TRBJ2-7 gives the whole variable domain GAGVSQSPSNKVTEKGKDVELRCDPISGHTALYWYRQSLGQGLEFLIYFQGNSAPDKSGLPSDRFSAERTGGSVSTLTIQRTQQEDSAVYLCASSAGLNYEQYFGPGTRLTVT.

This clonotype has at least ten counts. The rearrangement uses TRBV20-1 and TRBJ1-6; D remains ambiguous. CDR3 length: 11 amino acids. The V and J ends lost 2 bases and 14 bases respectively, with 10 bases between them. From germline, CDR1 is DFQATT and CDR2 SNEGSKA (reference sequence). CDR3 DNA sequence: TGCAGTGCTAGATTAGGCGTCGCCCTCCACTTT. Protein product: CSARLGVALHF.

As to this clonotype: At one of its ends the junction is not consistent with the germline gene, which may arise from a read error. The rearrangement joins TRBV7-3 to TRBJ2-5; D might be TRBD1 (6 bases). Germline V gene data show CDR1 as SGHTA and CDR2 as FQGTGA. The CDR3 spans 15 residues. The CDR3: CASSWGTLGGETKYF. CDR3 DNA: TGTGCCAGCAGCTGGGGGACACTCGGAGGAGAGACCAAGTACTTC.

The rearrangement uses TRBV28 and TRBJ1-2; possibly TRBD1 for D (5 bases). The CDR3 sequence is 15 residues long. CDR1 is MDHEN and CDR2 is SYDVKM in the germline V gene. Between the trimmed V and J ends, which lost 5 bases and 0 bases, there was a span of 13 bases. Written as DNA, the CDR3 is TGTGCCAGCAGTCCGACGGCAGGGACTAACTATGGCTACACCTTC. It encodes CASSPTAGTNYGYTF.

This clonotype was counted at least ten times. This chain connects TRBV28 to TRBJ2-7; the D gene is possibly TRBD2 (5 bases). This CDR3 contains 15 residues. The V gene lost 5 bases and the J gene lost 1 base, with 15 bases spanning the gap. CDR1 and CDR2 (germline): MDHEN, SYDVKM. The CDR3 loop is CASSAIRTFSYEQYF. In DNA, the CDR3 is TGTGCCAGCAGTGCCATTCGGACTTTTTCCTACGAGCAGTACTTC.

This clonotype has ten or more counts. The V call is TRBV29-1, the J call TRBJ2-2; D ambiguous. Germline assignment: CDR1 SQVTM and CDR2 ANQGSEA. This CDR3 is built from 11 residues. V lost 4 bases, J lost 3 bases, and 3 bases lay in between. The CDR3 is CSVGDTGELFF. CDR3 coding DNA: TGCAGCGTTGGGGACACCGGGGAGCTGTTTTTT.

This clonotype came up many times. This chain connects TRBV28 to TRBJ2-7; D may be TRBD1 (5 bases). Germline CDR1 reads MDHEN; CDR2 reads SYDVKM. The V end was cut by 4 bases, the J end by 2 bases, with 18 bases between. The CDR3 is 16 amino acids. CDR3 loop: CASSSLGHGSPYEQYF. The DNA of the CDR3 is TGTGCCAGCAGTTCTCTCGGACACGGGTCCCCCTACGAGCAGTACTTC.

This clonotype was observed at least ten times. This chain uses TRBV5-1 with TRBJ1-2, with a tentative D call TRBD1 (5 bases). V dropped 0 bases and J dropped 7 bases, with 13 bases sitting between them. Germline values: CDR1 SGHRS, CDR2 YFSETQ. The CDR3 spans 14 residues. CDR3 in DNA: TGCGCCAGCAGCTTGGAGACGGGGACGTTTGGCTACACCTTC. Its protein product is CASSLETGTFGYTF.

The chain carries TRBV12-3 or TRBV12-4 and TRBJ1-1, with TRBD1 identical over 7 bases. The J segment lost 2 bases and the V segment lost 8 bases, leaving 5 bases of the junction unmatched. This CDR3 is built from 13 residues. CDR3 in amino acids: CASGDRINTEAFF. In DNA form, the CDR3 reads TGTGCCAGCGGGGACAGAATTAACACTGAAGCTTTCTTT.